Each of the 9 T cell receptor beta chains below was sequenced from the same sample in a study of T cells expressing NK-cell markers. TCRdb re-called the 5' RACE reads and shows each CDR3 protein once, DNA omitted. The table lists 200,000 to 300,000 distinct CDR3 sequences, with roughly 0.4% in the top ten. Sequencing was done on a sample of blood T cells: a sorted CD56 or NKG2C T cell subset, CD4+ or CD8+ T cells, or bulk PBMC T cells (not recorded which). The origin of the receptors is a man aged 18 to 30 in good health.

This chain's CDR3 is CASSFGSRDEQFF. The rearrangement links TRBV4-2 to TRBJ2-1; no DNA is available, so the TRBD2 call from TCRdb remains unchecked. CDR1 and CDR2 (germline): LGHNA, YNFKEQ. The CDR3 length is 13 residues.

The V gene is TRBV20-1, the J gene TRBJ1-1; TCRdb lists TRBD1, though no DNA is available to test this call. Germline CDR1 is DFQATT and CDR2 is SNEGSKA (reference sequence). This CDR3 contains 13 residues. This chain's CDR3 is CSARRGGAGEAFF.

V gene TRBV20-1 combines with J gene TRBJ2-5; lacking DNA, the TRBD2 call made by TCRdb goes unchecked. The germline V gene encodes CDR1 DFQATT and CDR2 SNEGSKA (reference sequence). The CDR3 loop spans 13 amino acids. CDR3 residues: CSVSAGIGETQYF.

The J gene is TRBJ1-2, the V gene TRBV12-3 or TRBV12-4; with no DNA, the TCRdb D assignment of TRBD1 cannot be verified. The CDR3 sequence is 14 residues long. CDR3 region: CASSLREQAHGYTF.

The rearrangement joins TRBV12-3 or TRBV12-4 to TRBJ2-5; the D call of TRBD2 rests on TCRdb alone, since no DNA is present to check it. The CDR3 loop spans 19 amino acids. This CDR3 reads CASSLTSGGTRPMAETQYF.

CDR3 in amino acids: CATTLAGRGETQYF. The chain couples TRBV15 to TRBJ2-5; absent DNA, TCRdb's TRBD1 call cannot be checked. This CDR3 has 14 residues. The germline CDR1 and CDR2 sequences are LNHNV and YYDKDF (reference sequence).

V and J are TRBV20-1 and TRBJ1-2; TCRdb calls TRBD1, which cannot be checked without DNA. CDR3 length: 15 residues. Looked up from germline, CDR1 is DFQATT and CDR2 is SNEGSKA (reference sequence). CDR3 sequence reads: CSARGEQGSVFGYTF.

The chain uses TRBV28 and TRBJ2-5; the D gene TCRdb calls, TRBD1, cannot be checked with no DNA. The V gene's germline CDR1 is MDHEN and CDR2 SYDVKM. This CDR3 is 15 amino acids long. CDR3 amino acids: CASSFNRDGQETQYF.

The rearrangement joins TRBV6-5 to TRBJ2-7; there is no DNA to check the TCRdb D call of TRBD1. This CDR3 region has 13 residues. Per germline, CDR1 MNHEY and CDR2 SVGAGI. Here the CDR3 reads CASSYDALYEQYF.